This is a list of T cell receptor beta chains from one sample in a study of T cells in Graves' hyperthyroidism and ophthalmopathy. TCRdb fed the multiplex PCR reads into MiXCR, producing one record per CDR3 protein. This sample carries some 300,000 distinct CDR3 sequences, 15% to 20% of them seen once, and the ten largest clones take about 35%. Sequenced sample: blood. These receptors all come from a man between 50 and 59 years old with Graves' ophthalmopathy. CDR3s include the opening cysteine and the closing phenylalanine or tryptophan. The order of the fields is CDR3 DNA, CDR3 protein, clone size, J gene, V gene, D gene. The D gene is left open where the match is weak. Clone size is given for some rows only: seen once, a few or many times, or a class if the clone is expanded.

CDR3 DNA: TGTGCCATCAGACTTGAGGGGGTTAATTCACCCCTCCACTTT
CDR3 protein: CAIRLEGVNSPLHF
clone size: few
J gene: TRBJ1-6
V gene: TRBV7-9
D gene: NA

CDR3 DNA: TGTGCCAGCAGTGGACAGGGTACCCAAAACAATGAGCAGTTCTTC
CDR3 protein: CASSGQGTQNNEQFF
clone size: many
J gene: TRBJ2-1
V gene: TRBV2
D gene: TRBD1

CDR3 DNA: TGTGCCAGCAGCCACCGAGCGGGAGGGCCGGTCGAGCAGTACTTC
CDR3 protein: CASSHRAGGPVEQYF
clone size: many
J gene: TRBJ2-7
V gene: TRBV3-1
D gene: TRBD2

CDR3 DNA: TGTGCTAGTGGTTTGGGAGTCTACGAGCAGTACTTC
CDR3 protein: CASGLGVYEQYF
clone size: few
J gene: TRBJ2-7
V gene: TRBV12-5
D gene: NA

CDR3 DNA: TGCAGCGCCGGAGAGGGAGGGGGGACTGAAGCTTTCTTT
CDR3 protein: CSAGEGGGTEAFF
clone size: NA
J gene: TRBJ1-1
V gene: TRBV29-1
D gene: NA

CDR3 DNA: TGTGCCACCTTTAGGACAGAGGGCTACTATGGCTACACCTTC
CDR3 protein: CATFRTEGYYGYTF
clone size: few
J gene: TRBJ1-2
V gene: TRBV6-1
D gene: NA

CDR3 DNA: TGTGCCAGCAGCCAAGGGGAACAGCCCCAGCATTTT
CDR3 protein: CASSQGEQPQHF
clone size: many
J gene: TRBJ1-5
V gene: TRBV3-1
D gene: NA

CDR3 DNA: TGTGCCAGCAGCGGGTTTGCGGATACGCAGTATTTT
CDR3 protein: CASSGFADTQYF
clone size: NA
J gene: TRBJ2-3
V gene: TRBV7-2
D gene: NA

CDR3 DNA: TGTGCCAGCAGTGACGGGACAGGGGGAAGATACGAGCAGTACTTC
CDR3 protein: CASSDGTGGRYEQYF
clone size: few
J gene: TRBJ2-7
V gene: TRBV6-1
D gene: TRBD1

CDR3 DNA: TGCAGTGTCCGGGGGACAGGGGAAACTGAAGCTTTCTTT
CDR3 protein: CSVRGTGETEAFF
clone size: many
J gene: TRBJ1-1
V gene: TRBV20-1
D gene: TRBD1

CDR3 DNA: TGCAGGGGACAGGGGGCAGGAGATACGCAGTATTTT
CDR3 protein: CRGQGAGDTQYF
clone size: few
J gene: TRBJ2-3
V gene: TRBV20-1
D gene: TRBD1

CDR3 DNA: TGTGCCAGCAGTTTTGACTTGGGAGGAGAAAAACTGTTTTTT
CDR3 protein: CASSFDLGGEKLFF
clone size: NA
J gene: TRBJ1-4
V gene: TRBV12-3/TRBV12-4
D gene: NA

CDR3 DNA: TGTGCCAGCAGTTGGACGGTCGGGGGAGGCTACACCTTC
CDR3 protein: CASSWTVGGGYTF
clone size: NA
J gene: TRBJ1-2
V gene: TRBV28
D gene: NA

CDR3 DNA: TGTGCCAGCAGTTTAATGAGGGAAGGCACTGAAGCTTTCTTT
CDR3 protein: CASSLMREGTEAFF
clone size: NA
J gene: TRBJ1-1
V gene: TRBV12-3/TRBV12-4
D gene: NA

CDR3 DNA: TGTGCCAGCACTCATCTGCAGGTGGCAGATACGCAGTATTTT
CDR3 protein: CASTHLQVADTQYF
clone size: NA
J gene: TRBJ2-3
V gene: TRBV12-3/TRBV12-4
D gene: NA

CDR3 DNA: TGTGCCAGCAGCTTAAGGACTAGCGGGCTAACCACAGATACGCAGTATTTT
CDR3 protein: CASSLRTSGLTTDTQYF
clone size: NA
J gene: TRBJ2-3
V gene: TRBV7-4
D gene: TRBD2

CDR3 DNA: TGTGCCACCAGTGATTCCCGACAGGGGATCAACCATGAGCAGTTCTTC
CDR3 protein: CATSDSRQGINHEQFF
clone size: many
J gene: TRBJ2-1
V gene: TRBV24-1
D gene: TRBD1

CDR3 DNA: TGTGCCAGCAGTTTCGCCCAGGGAAGGGTGAACACTGAAGCTTTCTTT
CDR3 protein: CASSFAQGRVNTEAFF
clone size: many
J gene: TRBJ1-1
V gene: TRBV27
D gene: NA

CDR3 DNA: TGTGCCAGCTCACGAAAGGGACAGGGGGGCGAGCAGTACTTC
CDR3 protein: CASSRKGQGGEQYF
clone size: many
J gene: TRBJ2-7
V gene: TRBV18
D gene: TRBD1

CDR3 DNA: TGTGCCAGCAGCAAATGGGGGGGTGGGGAACTCTCCTACGAGCAGTACTTC
CDR3 protein: CASSKWGGGELSYEQYF
clone size: many
J gene: TRBJ2-7
V gene: TRBV28
D gene: TRBD2

CDR3 DNA: TGTGCCAGCAGCGCATCCAGGGAGAGAGGCACTGAAGCTTTCTTT
CDR3 protein: CASSASRERGTEAFF
clone size: NA
J gene: TRBJ1-1
V gene: TRBV9
D gene: NA

CDR3 DNA: TGTGCCAGTAGTACATCTAGCGGGAGTAGCGAGCAGTACTTC
CDR3 protein: CASSTSSGSSEQYF
clone size: NA
J gene: TRBJ2-7
V gene: TRBV19
D gene: TRBD2

CDR3 DNA: TGTGCCAGCAGTGAACGGGCAGATTTAACCTACGAGCAGTACTTC
CDR3 protein: CASSERADLTYEQYF
clone size: many
J gene: TRBJ2-7
V gene: TRBV2
D gene: NA

CDR3 DNA: TGTGCCTGGAGTGGTGGGCTCGGCACCGGGGAGCTGTTTTTT
CDR3 protein: CAWSGGLGTGELFF
clone size: NA
J gene: TRBJ2-2
V gene: TRBV30
D gene: NA

CDR3 DNA: TGTGCCAGCACCTCGACCTCTTACACCGGGGAGCTGTTTTTT
CDR3 protein: CASTSTSYTGELFF
clone size: few
J gene: TRBJ2-2
V gene: TRBV9
D gene: NA

CDR3 DNA: TGTGCCAGCAGTCGACGGGGGAGCACAGATACGCAGTATTTT
CDR3 protein: CASSRRGSTDTQYF
clone size: NA
J gene: TRBJ2-3
V gene: TRBV27
D gene: NA

CDR3 DNA: TGCAGTGCTAGTCCGGGACTATCCTACGAGCAGTACTTC
CDR3 protein: CSASPGLSYEQYF
clone size: many
J gene: TRBJ2-7
V gene: TRBV20-1
D gene: TRBD2

CDR3 DNA: TGCAGTTTTCCGGGACTTCAGTCGTACGAGCAGTACTTC
CDR3 protein: CSFPGLQSYEQYF
clone size: many
J gene: TRBJ2-7
V gene: TRBV20-1
D gene: NA

CDR3 DNA: TGTGCCAGCAGCCCGAACCAGGGACCCTACGAGCAGTACTTC
CDR3 protein: CASSPNQGPYEQYF
clone size: many
J gene: TRBJ2-7
V gene: TRBV7-3
D gene: NA

CDR3 DNA: TGCGCCAGCAGCTTGGACAGGATGGGGACTGAAGCTTTCTTT
CDR3 protein: CASSLDRMGTEAFF
clone size: many
J gene: TRBJ1-1
V gene: TRBV5-1
D gene: NA

CDR3 DNA: TGTGCCAGCAGCTTAGCTAGCGGGAGGAGCTCCTACAATGAGCAGTTCTTC
CDR3 protein: CASSLASGRSSYNEQFF
clone size: many
J gene: TRBJ2-1
V gene: TRBV5-6
D gene: TRBD2

CDR3 DNA: TGCGCCAGCAGCCTCACCTTTCCGACAGGGGGGGACGAGCAGTACTTC
CDR3 protein: CASSLTFPTGGDEQYF
clone size: NA
J gene: TRBJ2-7
V gene: TRBV4-1
D gene: TRBD1

CDR3 DNA: TGTGCCAGCAGTTTAAGCCGAGGGGGACTAAATCAGCCCCAGCATTTT
CDR3 protein: CASSLSRGGLNQPQHF
clone size: few
J gene: TRBJ1-5
V gene: TRBV12-3/TRBV12-4
D gene: NA

CDR3 DNA: TGTGCCAGCAGTTACTATCCGGGACAGGGACCGGCTGAAGCTTTCTTT
CDR3 protein: CASSYYPGQGPAEAFF
clone size: NA
J gene: TRBJ1-1
V gene: TRBV6-5
D gene: TRBD1

CDR3 DNA: TGTGCCAGCAGTGGCCGCGGGGGGGCATGGGTGAGCAATCAGCCCCAGCATTTT
CDR3 protein: CASSGRGGAWVSNQPQHF
clone size: NA
J gene: TRBJ1-5
V gene: TRBV6-1
D gene: NA

CDR3 DNA: TGTGCCAGCAGCCAAGATCGATCAAGACAAGAGACCCAGTACTTC
CDR3 protein: CASSQDRSRQETQYF
clone size: NA
J gene: TRBJ2-5
V gene: TRBV4-2
D gene: NA

CDR3 DNA: TGTGCCAGCAGCCCAGTGGCGGGGGCCAACGTCCTGACTTTC
CDR3 protein: CASSPVAGANVLTF
clone size: NA
J gene: TRBJ2-6
V gene: TRBV3-1
D gene: NA